Sequencing of this T cell receptor (beta chain) was carried out in a study of CD8+ T cells in alopecia areata. Study-level findings and limits: Alopecia totalis/universalis scalp especially showed more expanded CD8+ clones than normal scalp.

The germline V gene has CDR1 ENHRY and CDR2 SYGVKD. V trimming: 6 bases; J trimming: 3 bases; junction bases outside the gene matches: 5. CDR3 length: 14 residues. RNA was isolated and reverse transcribed to cDNA, the sequencing template. The data were produced by immunoSEQ multiplex PCR, yet TCRdb's version contains in-frame clones alone and is incomplete. The sample gives 150,000 to 200,000 clones, 55% of which show up once; approximately 4.3% is in the top ten. Comment on this clone: The antigen is undetermined.

It was from PBMCs that CD4+ and CD8+ T cells were sorted. The sample comprised CD4+ T cells sorted from blood. The TCR originated in a human donor in good health. The rearrangement links TRBV10-3 to TRBJ1-5; 7 bases are shared with TRBD1. CDR3 residues: CAISSGQNNQPQHF. The CDR3 DNA reads TGTGCCATCAGCTCGGGACAGAACAATCAGCCCCAGCATTTT.